This TCR beta chain stems from a study of blood T cell repertoires in COVID-19. Study information: PBMCs, B-cell-depleted T cells, or T cells provided the cDNA or gDNA that made up the material.

Repertoires were generated with immunoSEQ multiplex PCR, while TCRdb's copy carries only in-frame clones and drops some. The top ten hold less than 3.5% of the sample, which has 90,000 to 120,000 clones, just over 85% seen once. V was cut by 5 bases and J by 2 bases, with 11 bases left in between. This CDR3 spans 14 amino acids. CDR1 and CDR2 (germline): SNHLY, FYNNEI. This TCR derives from a woman aged 50 to 65 who had recovered from COVID-19. Sequencing used PBMCs or T cells enriched from blood (not recorded which). This chain uses TRBV2 with TRBJ2-3; D call uncertain. The CDR3 sequence: CASSPLTNTDTQYF. CDR3 in DNA: TGTGCCAGCAGTCCGCTTACAAACACAGATACGCAGTATTTT.